This TCR beta chain was profiled in a study of OX40 agonist ivuxolimab in advanced cancers. The CDR3 is 13 amino acids. V lost 8 bases, J lost 7 bases, and 7 bases stayed unmatched. CDR1 MNHEY and CDR2 SVGAGI come from the germline V gene. Data came from immunoSEQ multiplex PCR; TCRdb stores just in-frame clones and leaves some out. The sample has 70,000 or so clones; just over 85% are singletons. Study outcomes and limitations: Low normalized T-cell clonal expansion was additionally recorded for some nonresponders.

For this clone: The antigen is undetermined.

The source was CD4+ or CD8+ T cells sorted from blood, collected in a trial of the OX40 agonist ivuxolimab. The TCR originated in an adult with an advanced solid tumor such as melanoma, head and neck, liver or kidney cancer. The chain links TRBV6-5 to TRBJ2-7; 11 bases fit TRBD1. CDR3 bases: TGTGCCAGCCGCCGGGACAGGGGGTTTGAGCAGTACTTC. It specifies CASRRDRGFEQYF.